One sample yielded the 5 T cell receptor beta chains listed below, sequenced in a study of CD8 T cells in ankylosing spondylitis. TCRdb passed the 5' RACE reads through MiXCR, listing each CDR3 protein once. The data contain hundreds of thousands of distinct CDR3 sequences, more than 20% of them singletons. Input material: blood, either unsorted or a sorted T cell fraction (not recorded which). Receptors originate from a female donor with ankylosing spondylitis or in good health (not recorded which).

The chain recombines TRBV20-1 with TRBJ2-1; D unresolved. V lost 4 bases and J lost 10, with 8 bases in between. The CDR3 length is 10 residues. The germline V gene encodes CDR1 DFQATT and CDR2 SNEGSKA (reference sequence). CDR3 nucleotide sequence: TGCAGTGCTAAGTGGCGGGAGCAGTTCTTC. Translated: CSAKWREQFF.

This clonotype was detected a few times. This rearrangement joins TRBV20-1 to TRBJ2-1, with 8 bases that match TRBD2. CDR1 is DFQATT, CDR2 SNEGSKA, per germline (reference sequence). The CDR3 contains 12 residues. V lost 3 bases and J lost 12; bases outside the gene matches: 7. Here the CDR3 DNA reads TGCAGTGCTAGCGCAGCGGGGGAAGTGCAGTTCTTC. Amino acids: CSASAAGEVQFF.

The CDR3 spells CASSVDSQGLMNTEAFF. The CDR3 nucleotides are TGTGCCAGCAGCGTAGACTCGCAGGGCCTTATGAACACTGAAGCTTTCTTT. The chain couples TRBV9 to TRBJ1-1, with D possibly TRBD1 on 5 matching bases. V lost 0 bases and J 0 bases, leaving 15 bases between the germline ends. CDR3 length: 17 amino acids. CDR1 SGDLS and CDR2 YYNGEE come from the germline V gene.

This sequence joins TRBV5-1 and TRBJ1-1; D ambiguous. CDR1 SGHRS and CDR2 YFSETQ come from the germline V gene. Deletions cut 5 bases from V and 3 bases from J, with 11 bases between. The length of the CDR3 is 13 residues. This CDR3 is CASSPVGDTEAFF. The CDR3 nucleotides are TGCGCCAGCAGTCCAGTCGGGGACACTGAAGCTTTCTTT.

J is TRBJ2-5 and V is TRBV5-1, with D perhaps given as TRBD1 or TRBD2 (6 bases each). Germline V gives CDR1 SGHRS, CDR2 YFSETQ. CDR3 length: 14 amino acids. V lost 7 bases and J 3 bases, leaving 16 bases between the germline ends. The CDR3 spells CASRKRGAEETQYF. CDR3 nucleotides: TGCGCCAGCCGGAAGAGGGGGGCCGAAGAGACCCAGTACTTC.